This T cell receptor (beta chain) was recorded in a study of cytomegalovirus exposure and HLA in healthy donors. Primers for the PCR totalled 60 Vbeta and 13 Jbeta. The table came from immunoSEQ multiplex PCR; TCRdb's copy has only in-frame clones and leaves some out. Found here are 100,000 or so clones, roughly four fifths of them singletons; the top ten hold 1% to 1.5%. Trimming at V came to 7 bases and at J to 3 bases, leaving 6 bases not matched to a gene. Germline assignment: CDR1 MNHNS and CDR2 SASEGT. The length of the CDR3 is 15 residues. The count of this clone is one. This TCR came from a man aged 35-49 years in good health and CMV-seronegative. What was sequenced was PBMCs. The chain has TRBV6-1 and TRBJ1-3, with 10 bases that match TRBD1. The CDR3 DNA reads TGTGCCAGCAATCCGACAGGGGGCAGTGGAAACACCATATATTTT. As protein: CASNPTGGSGNTIYF.